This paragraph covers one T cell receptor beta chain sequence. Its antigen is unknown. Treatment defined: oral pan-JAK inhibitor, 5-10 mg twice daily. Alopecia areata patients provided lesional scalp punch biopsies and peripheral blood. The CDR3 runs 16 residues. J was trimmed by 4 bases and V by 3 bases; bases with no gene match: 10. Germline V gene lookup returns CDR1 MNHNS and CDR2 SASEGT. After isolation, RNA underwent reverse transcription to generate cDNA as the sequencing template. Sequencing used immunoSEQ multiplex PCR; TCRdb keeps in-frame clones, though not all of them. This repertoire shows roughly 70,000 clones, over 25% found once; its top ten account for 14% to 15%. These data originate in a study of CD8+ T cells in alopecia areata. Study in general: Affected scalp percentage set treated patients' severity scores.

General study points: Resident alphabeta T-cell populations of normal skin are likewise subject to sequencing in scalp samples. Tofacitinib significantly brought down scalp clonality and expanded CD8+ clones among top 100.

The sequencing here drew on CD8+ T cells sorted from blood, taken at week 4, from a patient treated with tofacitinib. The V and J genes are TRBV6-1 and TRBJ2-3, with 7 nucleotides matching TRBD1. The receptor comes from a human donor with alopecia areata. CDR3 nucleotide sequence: TGTGCCAGCAGTGACCGACAGGGAATGAAGGCAGATACGCAGTATTTT. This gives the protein CASSDRQGMKADTQYF.